This TCR beta chain is drawn from a study of T cell responses to AZD1222 COVID-19 vaccine (dated by TCRdb to the early 2020s). For context, the study as a whole: Because spike-specific TCR depth and breadth did not differ between the two schedules, AZD1222 recipients who got a second dose at roughly 4 weeks were pooled with those who got a second dose at roughly 12 weeks. A total of more than 230 trial participants underwent TCR sequencing, of whom 207 had received two doses of AZD1222 and 26 had received two doses of the MenACWY control vaccine. Trial participants were enrolled into age subgroups of 18-55, 56-69 and 70-plus years, which contained roughly 140, 27 and 60 TCR-sequenced participants, respectively.

The CDR3 regions of human TCRbeta chains were analyzed by immunosequencing. Per the original workflow: Repertoire TCRs were matched against a reference library of SARS-CoV-2-specific TCRs generated with the MIRA antigen-specificity platform. Breadth was defined as the fraction of unique TCRs that were SARS-CoV-2-associated. Depth was defined as the fraction of total T cells that were SARS-CoV-2-associated. Using the MIRA data, each spike-specific TCR was assigned both to the spike region to which the TCR was reactive and to a CD4 or CD8 class. Log10-transformed breadth and depth values were compared by one-way ANOVA with Sidak's multiple comparisons tests. The source is immuneACCESS, and TCRdb retained only in-frame sequences with V and J called. Part of the clones is not carried over; for the studies checked, unresolved V genes explain less than half of this, and the remainder is unexplained. Clone size and the V and J calls come from that table; the DNA yielded D and trimming. The sample table shows around 140,000 clones, and roughly nine tenths are seen once. The ten largest clones capture over 1.1% of the sample.

The time point label on this specimen signifies: baseline before first vaccination. Vaccinee samples were obtained from the UK trials COV001 and COV002, which included a single-blind randomized controlled phase 2/3 trial of AZD1222 (ChAdOx1 nCoV-19) in healthy adults. Trial participant PBMC samples were collected at day 0 and day 28 after the second dose for TCRbeta chain sequencing. The full study reports these points: After two AZD1222 doses, both the breadth and the depth of spike-specific TCRs were significantly higher than at day 0 and than in MenACWY recipients. Conclusions about previously exposed vaccinees were limited because only a handful of AZD1222 recipients were SARS-CoV-2 seropositive at baseline. Participants were mostly white British, with more females than males. The authors suggested clonal diversity may have been underestimated. The vaccine-associated CD4 TCRs covered the entire spike protein, and the dominant responses fell in regions 160-218 and 743-854. Epitopes outside the regions mutated in the B.1.351 and B.1.1.7 variants were reportedly recognized by nearly half of the unique spike-specific TCRs. Because no samples from the day 14 peak response were available, repertoires could be characterized only after the peak T cell response. In the small 56-69-year group, the increase in depth fell short of significance, most likely because of low power.

CDR1 and CDR2 are read off the germline V gene as KGHSH and LQKENI. Trimming removed 2 bases from V and 2 bases from J, leaving 6 bases between the germline ends. The CDR3 numbers 13 residues from cysteine through phenylalanine. The CDR3 DNA has 39 bases and is translated from base 1. Points on this clone: This clone's antigen is unknown. Per-base quality was not reported, and no clone a single base away is much larger than it.

The sequence came from an adult in good health. This sequence uses TRBV18 and TRBJ1-2, with TRBD1 as a weak D call on 5 bases. The source was peripheral blood, collected on day 0 of AZD1222 vaccination. The CDR3 protein is CASSPGANYGYTF. The DNA sequence is TGTGCCAGCTCACCAGGGGCGAACTATGGCTACACCTTC.